Shown below are 17 T cell receptor beta chains from a single sample sequenced in a study of blood T cell repertoires in COVID-19. Profiling relied on immunoSEQ multiplex PCR, and the TCRdb table lists in-frame clones only, not all of them. Of approximately 50,000 clones in the sample, about nine tenths were seen once. The sequencing sample was made of peripheral blood. The receptors were gathered from a man in his fifties with active COVID-19.

This clone has just a few counts. This chain connects TRBV25-1 to TRBJ1-2; tentative D call: TRBD1 (6 bases). From germline, CDR1 is MGHDK and CDR2 SYGVNS. There are 15 residues in the CDR3. V was shortened by 6 bases and J by 3 bases, with 17 bases between the two germline ends. The CDR3 region is CASSTSGANYYGYTF. The CDR3 bases are TGTGCCAGCAGCACCTCAGGGGCCAATTACTATGGCTACACCTTC.

DNA for the CDR3: TGTGCCAGCAGGACCGGGACAGGGGATTCACCCCTCCACTTT. Translating gives CASRTGTGDSPLHF. The chain recombines TRBV7-8 with TRBJ1-6, with 10 nucleotides matching TRBD1. The germline V gene has CDR1 SGHVS and CDR2 FQNEAQ. This CDR3 comprises 14 residues. V shed 6 bases, J shed 8 bases, and the junction held 4 bases outside the gene matches. The entire variable domain, with the rest obtained from reference TRBV7-8 and TRBJ1-6, is as follows: GAGVSQSPRYKVAKRGQDVALRCDPISGHVSLFWYQQALGQGPEFLTYFQNEAQLDKSGLPSDRFFAERPEGSVSTLKIQRTQQEDSAVYLCASRTGTGDSPLHFGNGTRLTVT.

This clone was counted once. The genes are TRBV4-2 and TRBJ2-2; 11 bases agree with TRBD1. V lost 4 bases and J lost 0; bases outside the gene matches: 1. The CDR3 totals 16 residues. Germline loops: CDR1 LGHNA, CDR2 YNFKEQ. The chain's CDR3 is CASSPGQGANTGELFF. For the CDR3, the DNA is TGTGCCAGCAGCCCGGGACAGGGGGCGAACACCGGGGAGCTGTTTTTT.

This clone was recorded once. The genes are TRBV5-1 and TRBJ1-3; D perhaps matches TRBD1 (5 bases). The CDR3 loop spans 16 amino acids. Germline V gene sequence: CDR1 SGHRS, CDR2 YFSETQ. Trimming removed 1 base at V and 3 bases at J, with 14 bases between. Written as DNA, the CDR3 is TGCGCCAGCAGCTTGTTTACAGGCACTATTGGAAACACCATATATTTT. The encoded protein is CASSLFTGTIGNTIYF.

The rearrangement joins TRBV15 to TRBJ2-1; no reliable D call. Looked up from germline, CDR1 is LNHNV and CDR2 is YYDKDF (reference sequence). The V and J ends lost 0 bases and 9 bases respectively, with 9 bases between them. CDR3 length: 13 amino acids. CDR3 amino acids: CATSRDSGSEQFF. DNA for the CDR3: TGTGCCACCAGCAGAGACAGTGGCTCTGAGCAGTTCTTC. The complete variable domain, with remaining parts taken from reference TRBV15 and TRBJ2-1, reads DAMVIQNPRYQVTQFGKPVTLSCSQTLNHNVMYWYQQKSSQAPKLLFHYYDKDFNNEADTPDNFQSRRPNTSFCFLDIRSPGLGDTAMYLCATSRDSGSEQFFGPGTRLTVL.

The V gene is TRBV7-2, the J gene TRBJ1-2; D gene uncertain. V lost 6 bases and J 2 bases, leaving 13 bases between the germline ends. This CDR3 spans 14 amino acids. Germline CDR1 reads SGHTA; CDR2 reads FQGNSA. This chain's CDR3 is CASRPRQTNYGYTF. DNA for the CDR3: TGTGCCAGCAGACCAAGGCAGACAAACTATGGCTACACCTTC.

The gene calls are TRBV6-6 and TRBJ1-2; tentative D call: TRBD1 (5 bases). The length of the CDR3 is 14 residues. Looked up from germline, CDR1 is MNHNY and CDR2 is SVGAGI (reference sequence). V lost 7 bases and J lost 4, with 16 bases in between. This chain's CDR3 is CASIVDSRIYGYTF. In DNA form, the CDR3 reads TGTGCCAGCATCGTTGACAGCCGGATCTATGGCTACACCTTC.

The chain joins TRBV11-2 to TRBJ1-4; no firm D call. There are 15 residues in the CDR3. Looked up from germline, CDR1 is SGHAT and CDR2 is FQNNGV. The V gene lost 2 bases and the J gene lost 8 bases, with 15 bases spanning the gap. CDR3 DNA sequence: TGTGCCAGCAGCTTAAGGACTCAAGGGCGCGAAAAACTGTTTTTT. Its translation is CASSLRTQGREKLFF.

The J gene is TRBJ2-3, the V gene TRBV6-5; D is uncertain. V gave up 4 bases and J gave up 6 bases, with 8 bases separating them. The length of the CDR3 is 12 residues. Germline V gene data show CDR1 as MNHEY and CDR2 as SVGAGI. CDR3 nucleotide sequence: TGTGCCAGCAGTTTCCGTCGGGATACGCAGTATTTT. Translated, it gives CASSFRRDTQYF.

V and J are TRBV4-3 and TRBJ2-3; the D gene is possibly TRBD2 (5 bases). Germline lookup yields CDR1 LGHNA and CDR2 YSLEER. The V gene lost 0 bases and the J gene lost 2 bases, with 12 bases spanning the gap. The CDR3 has 16 residues. CDR3: CASSQDGRLSTDTQYF. For the CDR3, the DNA is TGCGCCAGCAGCCAAGATGGGAGACTTTCCACAGATACGCAGTATTTT.

This clone showed up just a few times. V is TRBV2 and J is TRBJ1-1; 7 nucleotides line up with TRBD1. Germline CDR1 SNHLY, CDR2 FYNNEI. The CDR3 length is 14 residues. Trimming removed 5 bases from V and 11 bases from J; junction bases left unmatched: 14. In DNA form, the CDR3 reads TGTGCCAGCAGTTCCGGGACAGCGGGCTTGGTGGCTTTCTTT. Encoded protein: CASSSGTAGLVAFF.

The DNA of the CDR3 is TGTGCCAGCTCACCACAAGAGGATACGCAGTATTTT. It translates to CASSPQEDTQYF. The chain employs TRBV18 and TRBJ2-3; unclear D gene. The germline CDR1 and CDR2 sequences are KGHSH and LQKENI. CDR3 length equals 12 residues. V was clipped by 1 base and J by 6 bases, with 5 bases between them.

The gene calls are TRBV5-1 and TRBJ1-2; TRBD1 matches 9 bases. V gave up 4 bases and J gave up 7 bases; unmatched junction bases: 11. From germline, CDR1 is SGHRS and CDR2 YFSETQ. CDR3 length: 15 amino acids. The CDR3 region is CASSTPGQGGSGYTF. The CDR3 coding sequence is TGCGCCAGCAGCACGCCGGGACAGGGAGGCTCTGGCTACACCTTC.

This clone was picked up a small number of times. The chain uses TRBV7-2 and TRBJ1-1, with a possible D match to TRBD1 (6 bases). The germline gives CDR1 SGHTA, CDR2 FQGNSA. Trimming removed 4 bases from V and 5 bases from J, with 14 bases in between. The CDR3 contains 14 residues. CDR3 sequence (DNA): TGTGCCAGCAGCTCAACAGGGACGAGTACTGAAGCTTTCTTT. It codes for CASSSTGTSTEAFF.

This chain uses TRBV5-1 with TRBJ1-6, with a tentative D call TRBD1 (6 bases). Germline loops: CDR1 SGHRS, CDR2 YFSETQ. V lost 4 bases and J lost 7, with 9 bases in between. CDR3 length equals 13 residues. CDR3 DNA sequence: TGCGCCAGCAGCCCCAGGGGAAATTCACCCCTCCACTTT. It codes for CASSPRGNSPLHF.

This chain links TRBV18 with TRBJ2-3, with a weak D call TRBD2 (5 bases). CDR1 is KGHSH, CDR2 LQKENI, per germline. CDR3 length: 13 residues. Trimming removed 6 bases at V and 1 base at J, with 8 bases between. The CDR3 region has the DNA TGTGCCAGCTCCCCGAGGGGCACAGATACGCAGTATTTT. Translating gives CASSPRGTDTQYF.

This rearrangement joins TRBV9 to TRBJ1-2, with D hard to call. CDR3 length equals 13 residues. V was clipped by 0 bases and J by 7 bases, with 10 bases between them. Germline V gene data show CDR1 as SGDLS and CDR2 as YYNGEE. CDR3 DNA sequence: TGTGCCAGCAGCGTAGGCGTGGTTTCTGGCTACACCTTC. It codes for CASSVGVVSGYTF.